The next 13 T cell receptor beta chains were all read from a single sample in a study of human T cells and chemical hapten exposure. TCRdb processed the RACE reads anew with MiXCR; each CDR3 protein has one entry. The sample lists over 300,000 distinct CDR3 sequences; roughly 4.6% were seen once. Indicated time point: pre-sensitization, week 0. This sample's treatment: therapeutic diphenylcyclopropenone sensitization with weekly scalp DPC. Sequenced here: whole blood, sampled in connection with sensitization to the hapten diphenylcyclopropenone (DPC). Receptors were obtained from a woman aged 50 to 65 with alopecia areata. Some clones in this sample may be carry-over from other donors' samples.

In its sample, this clonotype was seen many times. CDR3 protein: CSVEPGGPYNEQFF. The CDR3 bases are TGCAGCGTTGAACCAGGGGGACCCTACAATGAGCAGTTCTTC. The chain employs TRBV29-1 and TRBJ2-1; TRBD1 matches 7 bases. With V trimmed by 2 bases and J by 2 bases, 3 bases remained unmatched. The CDR3 covers 14 residues. Germline V gene data show CDR1 as SQVTM and CDR2 as ANQGSEA.

There are many counts of this clonotype. This chain uses TRBV7-2 with TRBJ2-1; 7 positions match TRBD1. The CDR3 totals 17 residues. With 5 bases clipped from V and 0 bases from J, the junction kept 10 bases outside the gene matches. Germline CDR1 reads SGHTA; CDR2 reads FQGNSA. The chain's CDR3 is CASSEPDRADSYNEQFF. CDR3 nucleotide sequence: TGTGCCAGCAGCGAACCAGACAGGGCTGACTCCTACAATGAGCAGTTCTTC. The variable domain in full, with the rest retrieved from reference TRBV7-2 and TRBJ2-1, is GAGVSQSPSNKVTEKGKDVELRCDPISGHTALYWYRQSLGQGLEFLIYFQGNSAPDKSGLPSDRFSAERTGGSVSTLTIQRTQQEDSAVYLCASSEPDRADSYNEQFFGPGTRLTVL.

In this sample, this clonotype turned up a few times. The genes are TRBV7-8 and TRBJ1-1; no firm D call. CDR3 length: 13 residues. Germline CDR1 SGHVS, CDR2 FQNEAQ. The germline V and J ends were trimmed by 4 bases and 4 bases, with 10 bases remaining between them. CDR3: CASSSARSTEAFF. The CDR3 DNA sequence: TGTGCCAGCAGCTCCGCCCGGAGCACTGAAGCTTTCTTT. The variable domain in full, completed from reference TRBV7-8 and TRBJ1-1, reads GAGVSQSPRYKVAKRGQDVALRCDPISGHVSLFWYQQALGQGPEFLTYFQNEAQLDKSGLPSDRFFAERPEGSVSTLKIQRTQQEDSAVYLCASSSARSTEAFFGQGTRLTVV.

In its sample, this clonotype was seen a few times. The V and J genes are TRBV5-1 and TRBJ2-1; perhaps D is TRBD1 or TRBD2 (5 bases each). The CDR3 is 17 amino acids. Germline V gene data show CDR1 as SGHRS and CDR2 as YFSETQ. With 4 bases removed from V and 4 bases from J, the gap between germline ends came to 21 bases. CDR3 protein: CASSKGDPGYLYNEQFF. The CDR3, as DNA: TGCGCCAGCAGCAAAGGGGACCCCGGATATCTTTACAATGAGCAGTTCTTC.

CDR3 protein: CASSLSGNSYNEQFF. CDR3 DNA: TGTGCCAGCAGTCTTAGCGGAAACTCCTACAATGAGCAGTTCTTC. The J gene is TRBJ2-1, the V gene TRBV27; weak D call: TRBD2 (6 bases). V was pared by 5 bases and J by 0 bases, with 11 bases between. The CDR3 runs to 15 residues. Germline CDR1 reads MNHEY; CDR2 reads SMNVEV (reference sequence).

There are a few counts of this clonotype. V gene TRBV5-1 combines with J gene TRBJ2-5; D unclear. In germline, CDR1 is SGHRS, CDR2 YFSETQ. CDR3 length: 12 residues. V lost 4 bases, J lost 2 bases, and 6 bases lay in between. Here the CDR3 reads CASSATQETQYF. In nucleotides, the CDR3 is TGCGCCAGCAGCGCGACTCAAGAGACCCAGTACTTC.

This clonotype was observed at least ten times. The gene calls are TRBV2 and TRBJ2-4; 13 nucleotides match TRBD2. The CDR3 is 17 amino acids. CDR1 SNHLY and CDR2 FYNNEI come from the germline V gene. V lost 6 bases, J lost 7 bases, and 12 bases stayed unmatched. The CDR3 loop is CASRGGLAGVEWNIQYF. The CDR3 coding sequence is TGTGCCAGCAGGGGCGGACTAGCGGGAGTAGAATGGAACATTCAGTACTTC. Complete variable domain (other parts from reference TRBV2 and TRBJ2-4): EPEVTQTPSHQVTQMGQEVILRCVPISNHLYFYWYRQILGQKVEFLVSFYNNEISEKSEIFDDQFSVERPDGSNFTLKIRSTKLEDSAMYFCASRGGLAGVEWNIQYFGAGTRLSVL.

This chain connects TRBV3-1 to TRBJ1-2; D uncertain. Trimming cost V 3 bases and J 0 bases, with 5 bases left between them. CDR3 length: 13 residues. Germline V CDR1 and CDR2: LGHDT, YNNKEL (reference sequence). The CDR3 loop reads CASSHTPNYGYTF. In DNA form, the CDR3 reads TGTGCCAGCAGCCATACACCTAACTATGGCTACACCTTC.

This clonotype has only a few counts. This chain links TRBV7-2 with TRBJ1-2, with 7 bases that match TRBD1. The CDR3 extends over 15 amino acids. Germline CDR1 and CDR2: SGHTA and FQGNSA. V was clipped by 9 bases and J by 3 bases; unmatched bases: 13. Here the CDR3 reads CASSELQGNDYGYTF. DNA of the CDR3: TGTGCCAGTTCTGAGCTACAGGGGAATGACTATGGCTACACCTTC.

The sample holds many counts of this clonotype. The J gene is TRBJ2-7, the V gene TRBV28; TRBD1 agrees at 8 bases. V shed 4 bases and J 3 bases; nucleotides not matched to a gene: 5. This CDR3 is 14 amino acids long. Germline CDR1 is MDHEN and CDR2 is SYDVKM. The CDR3 DNA sequence: TGTGCCAGCAGTTCGGACAGGGTCGTCTACGAGCAGTACTTC. Translating gives CASSSDRVVYEQYF. Supplemented by reference TRBV28 and TRBJ2-7, the full variable domain reads DVKVTQSSRYLVKRTGEKVFLECVQDMDHENMFWYRQDPGLGLRLIYFSYDVKMKEKGDIPEGYSVSREKKERFSLILESASTNQTSMYLCASSSDRVVYEQYFGPGTRLTVT.

This clonotype has at least ten counts. CDR3 sequence reads: CASSQDRTPSDTQYF. CDR3 in DNA: TGCGCCAGCAGCCAAGACCGGACCCCCTCCGATACGCAGTATTTT. This chain links TRBV4-3 with TRBJ2-3; no reliable D call. Per the germline V gene, CDR1 is LGHNA and CDR2 is YSLEER. V was shortened by 0 bases and J by 6 bases, with 13 bases between the two germline ends. CDR3 length equals 15 residues.

The chain joins TRBV20-1 to TRBJ2-7; D could derive from TRBD1 or TRBD2 (6 bases each). Germline-derived CDR1 and CDR2 are DFQATT and SNEGSKA (reference sequence). The CDR3 runs 14 residues. The ends were cut back, 6 bases at V and 5 bases at J, with 20 bases in the middle. CDR3 amino acids: CSAEGGVSLDEQYF. CDR3 nucleotide sequence: TGCAGTGCGGAGGGGGGCGTATCTCTCGACGAGCAGTACTTC.

This clonotype has just a few counts. The chain links TRBV29-1 to TRBJ2-7, with D maybe TRBD2 (5 bases). The CDR3 has 12 residues. V shed 0 bases and J shed 5 bases, with 8 bases lying between them. CDR1 is SQVTM and CDR2 is ANQGSEA in the germline V gene. The CDR3 bases are TGCAGCGTTGAAGATTACGGGAACGAGCAGTACTTC. Encoded protein: CSVEDYGNEQYF.